This entry lists 9 T cell receptor beta chains sequenced from one sample in a study of blood T cell repertoires in COVID-19. The assay was immunoSEQ multiplex PCR, and TCRdb's table has in-frame clones only and misses some. The table lists about 210,000 clones, around 85% of them singletons, with more than 2% in the top ten. Sequenced input: peripheral blood. The receptor set was obtained from a woman between 65 and 79 years old with COVID-19, enrolled during active disease.

The chain joins TRBV18 to TRBJ1-6; 7 nucleotides line up with TRBD1. V was pared by 5 bases and J by 5 bases, with 3 bases of the junction left unmatched. Germline CDR1 and CDR2: KGHSH and LQKENI. This CDR3 has 14 amino acids. The CDR3 loop reads CASSTTGDNSPLHF. CDR3 sequence (DNA): TGTGCCAGCTCAACCACAGGGGATAATTCACCCCTCCACTTT.

The CDR3 sequence is CASSLRTGGELFF. The CDR3 DNA reads as TGCGCCAGCAGCCTTCGGACAGGCGGGGAGCTGTTTTTT. The rearrangement joins TRBV4-3 to TRBJ2-2, with TRBD1 identical over 7 bases. Germline CDR1 LGHNA, CDR2 YSLEER. Losses at the gene ends were 4 bases for V and 7 bases for J; bases not matched to a gene: 3. The CDR3 spans 13 residues.

This clone is a singleton in its sample. This chain uses TRBV7-3 with TRBJ2-1; 9 bases agree with TRBD2. CDR3 length equals 19 residues. Germline lookup yields CDR1 SGHTA and CDR2 FQGTGA. The V and J ends lost 3 bases and 2 bases, in that order; junction bases with no gene match: 14. The CDR3 region is CASSFPGRDSSGAYNEQFF. The CDR3 DNA reads TGTGCCAGCAGCTTCCCCGGCCGGGATTCTAGCGGGGCCTACAATGAGCAGTTCTTC.

V usage is TRBV24-1 and J usage is TRBJ1-1, with D possibly TRBD1 on 5 matching bases. Germline loops: CDR1 KGHDR, CDR2 SFDVKD. The CDR3 has 15 residues. Trimming left V 10 bases short and J 4 bases short, with 21 bases between. The CDR3: CATGGEDLMCTEAFF. In nucleotides, the CDR3 is TGTGCCACGGGGGGGGAGGATCTAATGTGCACTGAAGCTTTCTTT.

This clone has only a few counts. This chain links TRBV9 with TRBJ1-2, with TRBD1 as a possible D gene (5 bases). Germline CDR1 is SGDLS and CDR2 is YYNGEE. Deletions cut 4 bases from V and 4 bases from J, with 11 bases between. This CDR3 has 13 amino acids. The chain's CDR3 is CASSLGDFYGYTF. CDR3 sequence (DNA): TGTGCCAGCAGCCTGGGGGACTTCTATGGCTACACCTTC.

This chain connects TRBV13 to TRBJ1-1; TRBD1 matches at 8 bases. The CDR3 is 17 amino acids. Germline CDR1 PRHDT, CDR2 FYEKMQ (reference sequence). The J segment lost 1 base and the V segment lost 4 bases, leaving 11 bases of the junction unmatched. CDR3 region: CASSSALFGQGNTEAFF. The CDR3 coding sequence is TGTGCCAGCAGCTCCGCATTATTCGGACAGGGGAACACTGAAGCTTTCTTT.

This clone was recorded at least ten times. The V call is TRBV6-2 or TRBV6-3, the J call TRBJ1-2; 7 positions agree with TRBD1. Germline V lookup: CDR1 MNHEY, CDR2 SVGEGT. J lost 6 bases, V lost 0 bases, and 4 bases had no gene match. This CDR3 is 14 amino acids long. The CDR3 here is CASSYSNRGNGYTF. The CDR3 DNA sequence: TGTGCCAGCAGTTACTCTAACAGGGGCAATGGCTACACCTTC.

The gene calls are TRBV19 and TRBJ1-5; 10 nucleotides agree with TRBD1. The CDR3 covers 16 residues. Looked up from germline, CDR1 is LNHDA and CDR2 is SQIVND (reference sequence). The trim removed 5 bases at V and 3 bases at J, leaving 7 bases unmatched. CDR3 DNA: TGTGCCAGTAGTTCCCGACAGGGGGCCACCAATCAGCCCCAGCATTTT. Its protein is CASSSRQGATNQPQHF.

This clone was seen once. This chain uses TRBV19 with TRBJ2-3; 7 nucleotides agree with TRBD2. Germline V gene sequence: CDR1 LNHDA, CDR2 SQIVND (reference sequence). V was clipped by 6 bases and J by 2 bases; unmatched bases: 11. The CDR3 runs to 16 residues. The CDR3 region is CASSNGLVLTTDTQYF. In DNA form, the CDR3 reads TGTGCCAGTAGCAACGGACTAGTTCTTACCACAGATACGCAGTATTTT.